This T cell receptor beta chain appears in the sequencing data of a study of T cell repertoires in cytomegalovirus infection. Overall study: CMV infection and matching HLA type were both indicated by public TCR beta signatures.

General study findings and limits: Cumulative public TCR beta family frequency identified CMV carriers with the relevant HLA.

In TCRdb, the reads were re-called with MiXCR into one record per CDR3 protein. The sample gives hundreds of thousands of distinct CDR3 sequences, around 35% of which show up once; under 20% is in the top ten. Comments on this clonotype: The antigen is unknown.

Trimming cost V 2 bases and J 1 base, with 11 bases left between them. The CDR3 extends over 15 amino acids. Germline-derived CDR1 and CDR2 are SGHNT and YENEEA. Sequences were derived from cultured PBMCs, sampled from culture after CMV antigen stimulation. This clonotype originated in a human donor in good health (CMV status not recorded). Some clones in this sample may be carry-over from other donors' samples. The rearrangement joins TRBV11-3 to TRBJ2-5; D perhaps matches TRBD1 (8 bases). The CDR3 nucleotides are TGTGCCAGCAGCTTAAACAGGGGGGGCCAAGAGACCCAGTACTTC. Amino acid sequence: CASSLNRGGQETQYF.